This TCR beta chain was retrieved from a study of breast tumors, draining lymph nodes, adjacent tissues. The study's findings and limits: Most tumor T cells seemingly derive from lymph node, then expand in tumor.

Axillary draining lymph nodes of breast cancer patients supplied the node samples. V dropped 6 bases and J dropped 1 base, with 10 bases sitting between them. Germline CDR1 is SGHAT and CDR2 is FQNNGV. The CDR3 has 14 residues. At least ten counts were recorded for this clonotype. The antigen is undetermined. TCRdb processed the multiplex PCR reads anew with MiXCR; each CDR3 protein has one entry. The sample carries some 140,000 distinct CDR3 sequences, around 20% recorded once. The chain employs TRBV11-2 and TRBJ1-3; maybe TRBD1 (5 bases). The sample was axillary lymph node tissue. The receptor was derived from a female donor with breast cancer. Some clones in this sample may be carry-over from other donors' samples. Here the CDR3 reads CASRHRGSGNTIYF. The CDR3 coding sequence is TGTGCCAGCAGACATAGGGGATCTGGAAACACCATATATTTT.